This T cell receptor (beta chain) was sequenced in a study of OX40 agonist ivuxolimab in advanced cancers. Looking at the study overall: In this trial design, patients received ivuxolimab intravenously at 0.01 to 10 mg/kg every 2 weeks. Study conclusions and caveats: On average, CD8+ T cells had more expanded clones than CD4+.

Exclusion of a patient followed from autoimmune disease history or systemic immunosuppression. Note on this clone: Its antigen is undetermined.

V dropped 2 bases and J dropped 5 bases, with 4 bases sitting between them. There are 12 residues in the CDR3. Germline V gene lookup returns CDR1 ENHRY and CDR2 SYGVKD. Measured with immunoSEQ multiplex PCR; TCRdb has only the in-frame clones, and not every one. The sample consists of about 80,000 clones, approximately 85% of them appearing once. This specimen was CD4+ or CD8+ T cells sorted from blood, taken in a trial of the OX40 agonist ivuxolimab. This sequence was found in an adult with an advanced solid tumor such as melanoma, head and neck, liver or kidney cancer. The chain recombines TRBV10-3 with TRBJ2-1; the D is unclear. CDR3 in DNA: TGTGCCATCAGTGAGGTAGACAATGAGCAGTTCTTC. Its translation is CAISEVDNEQFF.